This T cell receptor (beta chain) is from a study of blood T cell repertoires in COVID-19. Study in general: PBMCs, B-cell-depleted T cells, or T cells provided the cDNA or gDNA that made up the material.

V lost 8 bases to trimming and J lost 1 base, with 15 bases between them. The germline V gene has CDR1 MGHRA and CDR2 YSYEKL. The CDR3 consists of 15 residues. TCRdb keeps only in-frame clones here, not all; method: immunoSEQ multiplex PCR. This table holds under 250,000 clones, around 82% found once. This chain uses TRBV4-1 with TRBJ1-5, with a weak D call TRBD1 (5 bases). The origin of this receptor is a woman aged 25 to 39 who had recovered from COVID-19. Sequenced sample: peripheral blood. CDR3 sequence: CASRVGGLSNQPQHF. CDR3 coding DNA: TGCGCCAGCCGAGTGGGGGGTTTAAGCAATCAGCCCCAGCATTTT.